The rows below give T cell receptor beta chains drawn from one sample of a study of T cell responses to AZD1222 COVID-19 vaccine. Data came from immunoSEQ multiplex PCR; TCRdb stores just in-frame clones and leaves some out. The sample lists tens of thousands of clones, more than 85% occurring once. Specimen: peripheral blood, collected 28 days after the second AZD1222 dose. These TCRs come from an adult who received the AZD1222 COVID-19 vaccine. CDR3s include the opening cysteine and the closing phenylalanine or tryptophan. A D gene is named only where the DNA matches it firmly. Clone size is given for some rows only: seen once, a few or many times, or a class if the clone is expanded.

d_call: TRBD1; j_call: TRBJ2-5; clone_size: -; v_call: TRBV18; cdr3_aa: CASSPGQGSETQYF; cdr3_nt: TGTGCCAGCTCACCGGGACAGGGGTCCGAGACCCAGTACTTC
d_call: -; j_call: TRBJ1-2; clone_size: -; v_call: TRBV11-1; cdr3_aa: CASSPGPGIWGYTF; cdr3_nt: TGTGCCAGCAGCCCGGGACCTGGGATTTGGGGCTACACCTTC
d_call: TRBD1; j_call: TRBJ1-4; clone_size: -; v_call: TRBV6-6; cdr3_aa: CASSPQTGSPGKLFF; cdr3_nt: TGTGCCAGCAGTCCGCAGACAGGGTCTCCTGGAAAACTGTTTTTT
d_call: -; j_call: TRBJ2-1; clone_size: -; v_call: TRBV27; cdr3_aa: CASSFRRGPVGYNEQFF; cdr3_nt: TGTGCCAGCAGTTTCCGCCGAGGTCCCGTCGGCTACAATGAGCAGTTCTTC
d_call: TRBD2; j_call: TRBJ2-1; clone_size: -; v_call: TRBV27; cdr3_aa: CASSFKIREGRGNEQFF; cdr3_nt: TGTGCCAGCAGTTTTAAGATACGGGAGGGCCGGGGCAATGAGCAGTTCTTC
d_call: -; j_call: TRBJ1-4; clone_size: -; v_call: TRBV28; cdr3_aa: CASSTTGATNEKLFF; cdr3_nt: TGTGCCAGCAGTACTACAGGAGCAACTAATGAAAAACTGTTTTTT
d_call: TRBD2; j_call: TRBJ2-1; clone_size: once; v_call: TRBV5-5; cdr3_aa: CASSLNLAGGPTHNEQFF; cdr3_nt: TGTGCCAGCAGCTTGAATCTAGCGGGAGGCCCTACCCACAATGAGCAGTTCTTC
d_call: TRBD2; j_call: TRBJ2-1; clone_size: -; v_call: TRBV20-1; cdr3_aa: CSARTGTTKFF; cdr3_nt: TGCAGTGCTCGTACCGGGACTACCAAGTTCTTC
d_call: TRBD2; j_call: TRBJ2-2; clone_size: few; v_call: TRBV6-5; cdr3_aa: CASKNSGSDTGELFF; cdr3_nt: TGTGCCAGCAAAAATAGCGGGAGCGACACCGGGGAGCTGTTTTTT
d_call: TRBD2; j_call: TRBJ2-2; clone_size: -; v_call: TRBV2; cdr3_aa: CASGSGSSGELFF; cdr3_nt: TGTGCCAGCGGTAGCGGGAGTTCCGGGGAGCTGTTTTTT